This TCR beta chain was retrieved from a study of memory CD4+ T cells and cytomegalovirus serostatus. CDR3 size: 13 residues. In germline, CDR1 is ENHRY, CDR2 SYGVKD. The V and J ends lost 0 bases and 3 bases respectively, with 5 bases between them. The data were produced by immunoSEQ multiplex PCR, yet TCRdb's version contains in-frame clones alone and is incomplete. Among around 53,000 clones listed, roughly four fifths were seen once. The sort gate was single viable CD3+CD4+CD8-CD45RO+ cells for memory CD4+ T cells. Only a few counts were recorded for this clone. This sample includes further DNA sequences coding for the same CDR3.

The clonotype originates from an adult in good health and CMV-seronegative. Sequencing was performed on memory CD4+ T cells from blood. The chain has TRBV10-3 and TRBJ2-5; D gene ambiguous. CDR3 DNA sequence: TGTGCCATCAGTGAGTCGACGGAAGAGACCCAGTACTTC. Encoded protein: CAISESTEETQYF.